The subject of this entry is one T cell receptor beta chain. The V gene's germline CDR1 is SGHNT and CDR2 YENEEA. This CDR3 contains 14 residues. Trimming removed 8 bases from V and 2 bases from J, with 13 bases in between. The data are from a study of technical replicates of blood from a handful of donors. TCRdb keeps only in-frame clones here, not all; method: immunoSEQ multiplex PCR. This table holds over 60,000 clones, 93% found once. The genes are TRBV11-3 and TRBJ2-1, with TRBD1 as a possible D gene (5 bases). This clonotype originated in a human donor in good health. Material: T cells isolated from PBMCs. The CDR3 DNA follows: TGTGCCAGCGTTGGCGACAGCGCCTACAATGAGCAGTTCTTC. Its translation: CASVGDSAYNEQFF.